A selection of T cell receptor beta chains follows, all from one sample in a study of blood T cell repertoires in COVID-19. TCRdb keeps only in-frame clones here, not all; method: immunoSEQ multiplex PCR. The table records approximately 300,000 clones, over 85% of them present only once. Material: PBMCs or T cells enriched from blood (not recorded which). These receptors all stem from a man between 60 and 70 years old who had recovered from COVID-19. Both conserved end residues are part of each CDR3. A D gene is named only where the DNA matches it firmly. The size field is filled for only some rows; it gives once, few, many or a size class.

d_gene,j_gene,abundance,v_gene,CDR3aa,CDR3nt
.,TRBJ1-1,.,TRBV27,CASSVVKNTEAFF,TGTGCCAGCAGTGTCGTTAAGAACACTGAAGCTTTCTTT
TRBD1,TRBJ1-1,.,TRBV18,CASSPGQGEAFF,TGTGCCAGCTCACCTGGACAGGGTGAAGCTTTCTTT
TRBD1,TRBJ1-2,.,TRBV5-4,CASSSTGGANGYTF,TGTGCCAGCAGCTCGACAGGGGGCGCGAATGGCTACACCTTC
TRBD1,TRBJ2-5,.,TRBV4-3,CASSQEYRTGQETQYF,TGCGCCAGCAGCCAAGAATATCGGACAGGACAAGAGACCCAGTACTTC
.,TRBJ2-1,.,TRBV10-1,CASSDSLQQFF,TGCGCCAGCAGTGATTCCCTACAGCAGTTCTTC
TRBD2,TRBJ2-7,.,TRBV5-1,CASSLEYNSGGSGYF,TGCGCCAGCAGCTTGGAGTATAATAGCGGGGGTTCGGGGTACTTC
.,TRBJ2-7,.,TRBV7-6,CASSLASRGGNTYEQYF,TGTGCCAGCAGCTTAGCTTCTCGAGGGGGAAATACCTACGAGCAGTACTTC
.,TRBJ1-2,few,TRBV28,CASSWAASYGYTF,TGTGCCAGCAGTTGGGCAGCCTCCTATGGCTACACCTTC
.,TRBJ2-7,.,TRBV3-1/TRBV3-2,CASSPWGTGSGVSYEQYF,TGTGCCAGCAGCCCTTGGGGGACGGGTTCGGGGGTAAGCTACGAGCAGTACTTC
TRBD1,TRBJ2-7,once,TRBV18,CASSPRQGGSYEQYF,TGTGCCAGCTCACCAAGACAGGGGGGTTCCTACGAGCAGTACTTC
.,TRBJ2-1,.,TRBV2,CASIAESSYNEQFF,TGTGCCAGCATAGCGGAAAGCTCCTACAATGAGCAGTTCTTC
TRBD2,TRBJ2-3,.,TRBV9,CASSSAGGPPDTQYF,TGTGCCAGCAGCTCCGCGGGGGGCCCCCCAGATACGCAGTATTTT
.,TRBJ2-2,few,TRBV30,CAWDRTNTGELFF,TGTGCCTGGGACAGAACGAACACCGGGGAGCTGTTTTTT
.,TRBJ2-7,.,TRBV9,CASSVSSEVRAPYEQYF,TGTGCCAGCAGCGTATCCTCAGAGGTCAGGGCTCCCTACGAGCAGTACTTC
TRBD1,TRBJ1-2,.,TRBV7-8,CASSAMLQGAGYGYTF,TGTGCCAGCAGCGCCATGCTTCAGGGGGCGGGATATGGCTACACCTTC
TRBD1,TRBJ1-5,.,TRBV23-1,CASSPQQGGNQPQHF,TGCGCCAGCAGTCCCCAACAGGGGGGCAACCAGCCCCAGCATTTT
TRBD1,TRBJ1-2,.,TRBV9,CASSEEAGGDYGYTF,TGTGCCAGCAGTGAGGAGGCAGGGGGCGACTATGGCTACACCTTC
TRBD1,TRBJ2-5,once,TRBV7-6,CASRTGTGRVETQYF,TGTGCCAGCAGGACCGGGACAGGTCGCGTAGAGACCCAGTACTTC
.,TRBJ1-6,.,TRBV4-2,CASSPTGGSSYNSPLHF,TGTGCCAGCAGCCCGACCGGCGGAAGCTCCTATAATTCACCCCTCCACTTT
TRBD2,TRBJ2-1,.,TRBV6-6,CASSYARGGNNEQFF,TGTGCCAGCAGTTACGCCCGGGGGGGGAACAATGAGCAGTTCTTC
.,TRBJ1-6,once,TRBV7-6,CASSLPGLDSPLHF,TGTGCCAGCAGCTTACCGGGATTAGATTCACCCCTCCACTTT
.,TRBJ1-2,.,TRBV5-5,CASSRTDRNYGYTF,TGTGCCAGCAGCCGAACCGACAGAAACTATGGCTACACCTTC
.,TRBJ1-5,.,TRBV7-6,CASSLNGGVGNQPQHF,TGTGCCAGCAGCTTAAATGGAGGGGTGGGCAATCAGCCCCAGCATTTT
TRBD1,TRBJ2-3,.,TRBV18,CATRDRGNTDTQYF,TGTGCCACCCGGGACAGGGGAAACACAGATACGCAGTATTTT
TRBD2,TRBJ2-3,.,TRBV5-1,CASSLDLSGATDTQYF,TGCGCCAGCAGCTTGGACCTTAGCGGGGCTACAGATACGCAGTATTTT
.,TRBJ1-6,.,TRBV3-1/TRBV3-2,CASSQPLTGSNSPLHF,TGTGCCAGCAGCCAGCCGCTTACGGGGTCCAATTCACCCCTCCACTTT
TRBD1,TRBJ2-1,.,TRBV27,CASSFRDRVHEQFF,TGTGCCAGCAGTTTCCGGGACAGGGTGCATGAGCAGTTCTTC
TRBD1,TRBJ1-6,once,TRBV5-1,CASSYGTGSNSPLHF,TGCGCCAGCAGCTACGGGACAGGGTCTAATTCACCCCTCCACTTT
.,TRBJ1-2,.,TRBV18,CASSPADTRGYTF,TGTGCCAGCTCACCGGCCGACACAAGGGGCTACACCTTC
TRBD1,TRBJ2-7,.,TRBV7-2,CASSWDRGYSYEQYF,TGTGCCAGCAGCTGGGACAGGGGCTACTCCTACGAGCAGTACTTC
.,TRBJ1-5,.,TRBV2,CASSPGEAYSNQPQHF,TGTGCCAGCAGCCCCGGGGAGGCCTATAGCAATCAGCCCCAGCATTTT
.,TRBJ1-5,.,TRBV19,CASSMLAINQPQHF,TGTGCCAGTAGTATGCTGGCCATCAATCAGCCCCAGCATTTT
.,TRBJ2-1,once,TRBV5-4,CASSLAASIPYNEQFF,TGTGCCAGCAGCTTGGCAGCTAGCATCCCCTACAATGAGCAGTTCTTC
.,TRBJ2-6,.,TRBV19,CASTRGAYGANVLTF,TGTGCCAGTACCCGGGGGGCATATGGGGCCAACGTCCTGACTTTC
TRBD1,TRBJ1-3,few,TRBV7-6,CASSNLPGGGNTIYF,TGTGCCAGCAGCAATCTTCCAGGGGGAGGAAACACCATATATTTT
TRBD1,TRBJ1-6,.,TRBV7-8,CASSLAARDSYWNSPLHF,TGTGCCAGCAGCTTAGCGGCCAGGGACAGCTATTGGAATTCACCCCTCCACTTT
TRBD2,TRBJ2-6,.,TRBV2,CASKREVGGANVLTF,TGTGCCAGCAAGCGGGAGGTGGGCGGGGCCAACGTCCTGACTTTC
.,TRBJ2-5,.,TRBV24-1,CATSDPRGLAVSRQETQYF,TGTGCCACCAGTGATCCACGGGGATTAGCCGTGTCCCGGCAAGAGACCCAGTACTTC
TRBD1,TRBJ1-1,.,TRBV4-1,CASSLPRTGPTEAFF,TGCGCCAGCAGCCTTCCAAGGACAGGGCCCACTGAAGCTTTCTTT